Sequencing of this T cell receptor beta chain was carried out in a study of cytomegalovirus exposure and HLA in healthy donors. The V gene's germline CDR1 is LGHNT and CDR2 FRNRAP. The CDR3 is 13 residues long. The ends lost 4 bases at V and 4 bases at J; junction bases unmatched: 2. PCR employed 60 Vbeta and 13 Jbeta primers. The repertoire was sequenced with immunoSEQ multiplex PCR; TCRdb's copy has only in-frame clones and lacks some. The data hold 150,000 to 180,000 clones, with about 76% observed a single time. Sequencing input: PBMCs. The source of this sequence is a man between 25 and 39 years old in good health and CMV-seropositive. The V and J genes are TRBV12-5 and TRBJ2-7, with 9 positions matching TRBD1. CDR3 loop: CASGSGQGYEQYF. In DNA, the CDR3 is TGTGCTAGTGGTTCGGGACAGGGTTACGAGCAGTACTTC.